This T cell receptor (beta chain) appears in the sequencing data of a study of neurological immune-mediated disorders. In the study overall: In a group of 34 multiple sclerosis patients, approximately 31 had the relapsing-remitting type and 3 had the secondary progressive type.

The study's findings and limits: HTLV-1-associated myelopathy had the most TCR clonal expansion, while multiple sclerosis had the least, a level that fell below healthy controls. There was no clinical or MRI feature that showed an association with the multiple sclerosis repertoire cluster.

With 4 bases clipped from V and 3 bases from J, the junction kept 2 bases outside the gene matches. From germline, CDR1 is SGHRS and CDR2 YFSETQ. The CDR3 runs to 14 residues. Synthesis of cDNA was accomplished via 5'RACE employing 10-nucleotide random UMIs. TCRdb analysed the 5' RACE reads with MiXCR anew, one entry per CDR3 protein. Of 65,000 to 85,000 distinct CDR3 sequences in the sample, roughly 3.1% are singletons; the top ten hold under 6.5%. This clonotype has a count of ten or more. Its target is not known. The sequence derives from a woman aged 45-65 years with multiple sclerosis. Specimen: PBMCs. The rearrangement uses TRBV5-1 and TRBJ2-1, with 9 bases fitting TRBD1. The CDR3 here is CASSVDRGYNEQFF. The CDR3 DNA reads TGCGCCAGCAGCGTGGACAGGGGCTACAATGAGCAGTTCTTC.